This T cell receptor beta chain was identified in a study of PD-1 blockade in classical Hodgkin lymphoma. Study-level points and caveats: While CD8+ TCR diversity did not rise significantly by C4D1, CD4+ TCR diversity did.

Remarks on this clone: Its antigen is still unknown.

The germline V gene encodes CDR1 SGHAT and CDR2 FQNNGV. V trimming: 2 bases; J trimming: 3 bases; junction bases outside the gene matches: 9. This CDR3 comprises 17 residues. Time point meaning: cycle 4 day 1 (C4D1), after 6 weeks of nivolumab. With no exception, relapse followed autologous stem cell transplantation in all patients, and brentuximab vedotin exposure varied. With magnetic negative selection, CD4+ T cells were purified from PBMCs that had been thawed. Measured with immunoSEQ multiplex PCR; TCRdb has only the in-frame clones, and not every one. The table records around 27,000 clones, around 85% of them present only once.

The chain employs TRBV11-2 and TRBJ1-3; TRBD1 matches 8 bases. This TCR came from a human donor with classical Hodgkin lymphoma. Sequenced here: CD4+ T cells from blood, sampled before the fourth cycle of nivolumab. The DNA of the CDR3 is TGTGCCAGCAGCTTACCGCCCGGCAGGGGGCTTGGAAACACCATATATTTT. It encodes CASSLPPGRGLGNTIYF.